This T cell receptor (beta chain) was identified in a study of T-cell reconstitution after alpha-beta-depleted transplantation in children. Unique molecular identifiers were built into the TCRbeta library. TCRdb itself ran the PCR reads through MiXCR, one entry per CDR3 protein. The sample yields about 590,000 distinct CDR3 sequences, over 10% seen once. The junction had 6 bases not matched to a gene; V was cut back by 10 bases and J by 4 bases. The CDR3 covers 12 residues. Per germline, CDR1 LNHDA and CDR2 SQIVND (reference sequence). Study conclusions and caveats: T-cell counts and diversity were attributed mostly to newly produced T cells one year after transplant. Surviving recipient T cells and intrathymic progenitors accounted for some patients' high TCRbeta diversity at day 60.

This clonotype showed up just a few times. Its antigen is unknown. V usage is TRBV19 and J usage is TRBJ2-5, with 7 bases lining up with TRBD1. Sample: PBMCs, mostly from graft donor cells, taken 360 days after TCRalphabeta/CD19-depleted stem cell transplant. The sequence was obtained from a male patient aged 10 to 17 who had a stem cell transplant for acute myeloid leukemia, so the T cells may come from the graft donor. CDR3 in amino acids: CATSQGLETQYF. The DNA of the CDR3 is TGTGCCACATCACAGGGGCTAGAGACCCAGTACTTC.